The 18 T cell receptor beta chains listed next were all sequenced from one sample in a study of CD8 T cells in ankylosing spondylitis. One entry per CDR3 protein results from TCRdb running MiXCR on the 5' RACE reads. The table shows about 340,000 distinct CDR3 sequences, with approximately 22% occurring only once. The sequencing input was blood, either unsorted or a sorted T cell fraction (not recorded which). The receptor set was obtained from a male donor with ankylosing spondylitis or in good health (not recorded which).

Many counts were recorded for this clonotype. CDR3 sequence reads: CSVRDNYGYTF. CDR3 DNA: TGCAGTGTCCGGGACAACTATGGCTACACCTTC. The gene calls are TRBV20-1 and TRBJ1-2, with D perhaps TRBD1 (5 bases). CDR1 DFQATT and CDR2 SNEGSKA come from the germline V gene (reference sequence). Trimming took 7 bases from V and 2 from J, leaving 8 bases between them. This CDR3 spans 11 amino acids.

The V call is TRBV20-1, the J call TRBJ2-7, with D possibly TRBD1 on 6 matching bases. This CDR3 region has 14 residues. Trimming shortened V by 5 bases and J by 3 bases, and 17 bases separated the two germline ends. Per the germline V gene, CDR1 is DFQATT and CDR2 is SNEGSKA (reference sequence). CDR3 residues: CSAGRTEYYYEQYF. The CDR3 nucleotides read TGCAGTGCTGGACGGACAGAGTATTACTACGAGCAGTACTTC.

This clonotype was seen a handful of times. The genes are TRBV11-2 and TRBJ2-1; TRBD2 agrees at 11 bases. This CDR3 is built from 17 residues. Germline V gives CDR1 SGHAT, CDR2 FQNNGV. V was pared by 5 bases and J by 7 bases, with 13 bases of the junction left unmatched. CDR3 amino acids: CASSLISGGAQYNEQFF. The CDR3 nucleotides read TGTGCCAGCAGCCTAATTAGCGGGGGGGCCCAGTATAATGAGCAGTTCTTC.

The rearrangement links TRBV5-1 to TRBJ2-7, with TRBD2 as a possible D gene (6 bases). The V gene lost 4 bases and the J gene lost 4 bases, with 21 bases spanning the gap. Germline CDR1 SGHRS, CDR2 YFSETQ. This CDR3 comprises 16 residues. Here the CDR3 reads CASSTGVPGAPYEQYF. CDR3 bases: TGCGCCAGCAGCACTGGGGTCCCGGGAGCTCCATACGAGCAGTACTTC.

A few counts support this clonotype. The chain has TRBV15 and TRBJ2-6; D uncertain. CDR1 is LNHNV and CDR2 is YYDKDF in the germline V gene (reference sequence). V was trimmed by 1 base and J by 3 bases, leaving 1 base between them. This CDR3 region has 13 residues. CDR3: CATSRVGANVLTF. The DNA for the CDR3 is TGTGCCACCAGCAGAGTTGGGGCCAACGTCCTGACTTTC.

This clonotype was seen more than once but under ten times. The rearrangement joins TRBV7-6 to TRBJ2-1; D possibly uses TRBD1 or TRBD2 (6 bases each). Per germline, CDR1 SGHVS and CDR2 FNYEAQ. V gave up 2 bases and J gave up 10 bases, with 15 bases separating them. CDR3 length: 14 residues. Here the CDR3 reads CASSLTPAGGEQFF. The CDR3 DNA reads TGTGCCAGCAGCTTAACTCCTGCCGGGGGCGAGCAGTTCTTC.

The rearrangement uses TRBV2 and TRBJ1-4, with no clear D. Germline assignment: CDR1 SNHLY and CDR2 FYNNEI. Trimming pared 7 bases from V and 8 bases from J, leaving 14 bases between. There are 13 residues in the CDR3. The CDR3 nucleotides are TGTGCCAGCAAGCCCGTTGAAGTCGAAAAACTGTTTTTT. This encodes CASKPVEVEKLFF.

This clonotype was counted only a few times. J is TRBJ2-7 and V is TRBV4-1, with 7 bases fitting TRBD1. Trimming took 2 bases from V and 4 from J; bases not matched to a gene: 8. The CDR3 loop spans 15 amino acids. Looked up from germline, CDR1 is MGHRA and CDR2 is YSYEKL. CDR3 residues: CASSQTSGTAYEQYF. The CDR3 region has the DNA TGCGCCAGCAGCCAAACATCCGGGACAGCTTACGAGCAGTACTTC.

This rearrangement joins TRBV20-1 to TRBJ2-3; D unresolved. Germline V lookup: CDR1 DFQATT, CDR2 SNEGSKA (reference sequence). The CDR3 spans 15 residues. The V end was cut by 6 bases, the J end by 1 base, with 17 bases between. The CDR3 sequence: CSARPLILGTDTQYF. CDR3 nucleotides: TGCAGTGCGAGACCACTAATTTTGGGCACAGATACGCAGTATTTT.

This clonotype was seen a handful of times. This CDR3 reads CAGDTRSSYEQYF. For the CDR3, the DNA is TGTGCCGGGGACACCCGAAGCTCCTACGAGCAGTACTTC. V and J are TRBV21-1 and TRBJ2-7; the table's D call of TRBD1 was not tested on the DNA. TRBV21-1 is assigned pseudogene status. This CDR3 spans 13 amino acids.

The V and J genes are TRBV9 and TRBJ1-1; D remains ambiguous. The germline V gene has CDR1 SGDLS and CDR2 YYNGEE. Trimming stripped 3 bases from V and 1 base from J, with 7 bases between. CDR3 size: 13 residues. Here the CDR3 reads CASSEEGNTEAFF. CDR3 bases: TGTGCCAGCAGCGAAGAAGGGAACACTGAAGCTTTCTTT.

This clonotype was detected only a few times. V and J are TRBV4-1 and TRBJ2-7; 13 nucleotides match TRBD2. CDR1 is MGHRA, CDR2 YSYEKL, per germline. CDR3 size: 18 residues. V shed 2 bases and J 0 bases; nucleotides not matched to a gene: 7. The CDR3 reads CASSQLLGLAGASYEQYF. The DNA of the CDR3 is TGCGCCAGCAGCCAATTGTTAGGACTAGCGGGGGCCTCCTACGAGCAGTACTTC.

There are a few counts of this clonotype. The chain is built from TRBV24-1 and TRBJ2-1; D not resolved. V gave up 1 base and J gave up 0 bases, with 3 bases separating them. The CDR3 spans 14 residues. Germline-derived CDR1 and CDR2 are KGHDR and SFDVKD. CDR3 coding DNA: TGTGCCACCAGTGATTTTGGCTCCTACAATGAGCAGTTCTTC. This encodes CATSDFGSYNEQFF.

As to this clonotype: An end of the junction differs from the germline gene, which may be a read error. The V gene is TRBV11-2, the J gene TRBJ2-7, with 7 bases matching TRBD1. The CDR3 totals 15 residues. The germline V gene encodes CDR1 SGHAT and CDR2 FQNNGV. CDR3 sequence: CASSLDRVMFHEQYF. CDR3 coding DNA: TGTGCCAGCAGCCTAGACAGGGTTATGTTCCACGAGCAGTACTTC.

V and J are TRBV5-6 and TRBJ2-7; 7 nucleotides agree with TRBD1. This CDR3 has 14 amino acids. Germline CDR1 and CDR2: SGHDT and YYEEEE. Unmatched junction bases numbered 3, after V lost 3 bases and J lost 0 bases. CDR3 bases: TGTGCCAGCAGCTGGGGACAGCTCTCCTACGAGCAGTACTTC. Amino acid sequence: CASSWGQLSYEQYF.

This clonotype has a handful of counts. The rearrangement links TRBV4-1 to TRBJ2-1; the D is unclear. There are 14 residues in the CDR3. From germline, CDR1 is MGHRA and CDR2 YSYEKL. V lost 1 base and J 7 bases, leaving 11 bases between the germline ends. CDR3 residues: CASSQGTAGNEQFF. CDR3 sequence (DNA): TGCGCCAGCAGCCAAGGGACCGCTGGTAATGAGCAGTTCTTC.

The chain links TRBV7-9 to TRBJ2-1; D call uncertain. Germline CDR1 is SEHNR and CDR2 is FQNEAQ (reference sequence). V gave up 5 bases and J gave up 7 bases, with 12 bases separating them. This CDR3 contains 13 residues. This chain's CDR3 is CASSDSRSNEQFF. In nucleotides, the CDR3 is TGTGCCAGCAGCGATAGCAGGAGTAATGAGCAGTTCTTC.

This sequence joins TRBV6-1 and TRBJ2-2; D is possibly TRBD1 (6 bases). Germline assignment: CDR1 MNHNS and CDR2 SASEGT. The CDR3 is 16 residues long. V was shortened by 5 bases and J by 5 bases, with 18 bases between the two germline ends. CDR3 region: CASSPAVPGETGELFF. CDR3 coding DNA: TGTGCCAGCAGTCCCGCTGTGCCAGGGGAAACCGGGGAGCTGTTTTTT.